The next 16 T cell receptor beta chains were all read from a single sample in a study of blood T cell repertoires in COVID-19. TCRdb's table, derived via immunoSEQ multiplex PCR, lists solely in-frame clones and lacks some. The profile shows 45,000 or so clones, approximately 85% of them singletons. Sequenced: peripheral blood. The receptors originated from a human donor in a cohort sampled during active COVID-19.

This clone has a handful of counts. This sequence joins TRBV10-3 and TRBJ1-2, with TRBD1 identical over 11 bases. The CDR3 runs 14 residues. CDR1 is ENHRY, CDR2 SYGVKD, per germline. J lost 5 bases, V lost 4 bases, and 3 bases had no gene match. The CDR3 DNA is TGTGCCATCAGTGGAGGACAGGGGGCTTATGGCTACACCTTC. Residues: CAISGGQGAYGYTF.

This clone was counted a few times. The genes are TRBV7-9 and TRBJ1-6; the match to TRBD1 covers 7 bases. The CDR3 sequence is 14 residues long. Per germline, CDR1 SEHNR and CDR2 FQNEAQ (reference sequence). J was trimmed by 7 bases and V by 3 bases; bases with no gene match: 3. The CDR3 bases are TGTGCCAGCAGCTTCCCGACAGGGAATTCACCCCTCCACTTT. Amino acids: CASSFPTGNSPLHF.

V and J are TRBV7-9 and TRBJ2-3; 10 bases agree with TRBD2. V gave up 4 bases and J gave up 3 bases; unmatched junction bases: 7. There are 16 residues in the CDR3. CDR1 is SEHNR, CDR2 FQNEAQ, per germline (reference sequence). CDR3 region: CASSSERGGPTDTQYF. In DNA, the CDR3 is TGTGCCAGCAGCTCCGAGCGGGGGGGCCCTACAGATACGCAGTATTTT.

The chain recombines TRBV7-2 with TRBJ2-7; D is possibly TRBD1 (5 bases). Germline lookup yields CDR1 SGHTA and CDR2 FQGNSA. The CDR3 spans 15 residues. Between the trimmed V and J ends, which lost 3 bases and 3 bases, there was a span of 15 bases. CDR3 DNA sequence: TGTGCCAGCAGCTTGGGTTGGGCCACAGGCTACGAGCAGTACTTC. Translation gives CASSLGWATGYEQYF.

This clone was observed a few times. This chain connects TRBV11-2 to TRBJ2-3, with TRBD2 as a possible D gene (5 bases). This CDR3 comprises 15 residues. V dropped 5 bases and J dropped 4 bases, with 16 bases sitting between them. Germline V gene lookup returns CDR1 SGHAT and CDR2 FQNNGV. CDR3 in amino acids: CASSPHTSRSDTQYF. For the CDR3, the DNA is TGTGCCAGCAGCCCTCATACTAGTAGGTCAGATACGCAGTATTTT.

The chain joins TRBV28 to TRBJ1-1, with 9 bases identical to TRBD1. V trimming: 5 bases; J trimming: 12 bases; junction bases outside the gene matches: 7. CDR3 length: 12 residues. Per germline, CDR1 MDHEN and CDR2 SYDVKM. The CDR3 here is CASSLGQGKTFF. The CDR3 DNA is TGTGCCAGCAGTCTAGGACAGGGGAAAACTTTCTTT.

The chain is built from TRBV27 and TRBJ2-7; TRBD2 matches 8 bases. Germline assignment: CDR1 MNHEY and CDR2 SMNVEV (reference sequence). This CDR3 has 16 amino acids. V trimming: 4 bases; J trimming: 3 bases; junction bases outside the gene matches: 11. The CDR3 sequence is CASSSSAGLGNYEQYF. For the CDR3, the DNA is TGTGCCAGCAGTTCCTCCGCGGGACTAGGGAACTACGAGCAGTACTTC.

This clone was detected once. The chain has TRBV19 and TRBJ1-4, with 8 bases fitting TRBD1. V dropped 5 bases and J dropped 7; count of bases not matched to a gene: 6. The CDR3 length is 14 residues. Germline V lookup: CDR1 LNHDA, CDR2 SQIVND (reference sequence). The CDR3 sequence: CASSPDRVGEKLFF. DNA of the CDR3: TGTGCCAGTAGTCCGGACAGGGTCGGTGAAAAACTGTTTTTT.

The chain joins TRBV18 to TRBJ2-1, with a weak D call TRBD2 (6 bases). Germline CDR1 reads KGHSH; CDR2 reads LQKENI. The V gene lost 5 bases and the J gene lost 5 bases, with 10 bases spanning the gap. The CDR3 length is 13 residues. The chain's CDR3 is CASSTGLNNEQFF. The DNA of the CDR3 is TGTGCCAGCTCAACGGGACTTAACAATGAGCAGTTCTTC.

V gene TRBV19 combines with J gene TRBJ2-6; D gene unclear. Trimming cost V 7 bases and J 2 bases, with 9 bases left between them. Looked up from germline, CDR1 is LNHDA and CDR2 is SQIVND (reference sequence). The CDR3 loop spans 14 amino acids. CDR3 amino acids: CASTTVAGANVLTF. In nucleotides, the CDR3 is TGTGCCAGTACAACAGTCGCTGGGGCCAACGTCCTGACTTTC.

The chain uses TRBV5-6 and TRBJ1-6, with D possibly being TRBD1 (5 bases). V was trimmed by 1 base and J by 6 bases, leaving 11 bases between them. This CDR3 contains 15 residues. Germline V gene data show CDR1 as SGHDT and CDR2 as YYEEEE. The CDR3 reads CASSLSDRRNSPLHF. For the CDR3, the DNA is TGTGCCAGCAGCTTGTCTGACAGACGTAATTCACCCCTCCACTTT.

The chain uses TRBV9 and TRBJ1-5; 7 nucleotides line up with TRBD1. V lost 3 bases, J lost 2 bases, and 5 bases stayed unmatched. CDR3 size: 15 residues. Germline CDR1 SGDLS, CDR2 YYNGEE. The CDR3 region has the DNA TGTGCCAGCAGCGCCTCTGACAGGGGCAATCAGCCCCAGCATTTT. This translates into CASSASDRGNQPQHF.

The chain employs TRBV19 and TRBJ1-3; TRBD1 matches 9 bases. Trimming at V came to 3 bases and at J to 3 bases, leaving 6 bases not matched to a gene. Germline lookup yields CDR1 LNHDA and CDR2 SQIVND (reference sequence). The CDR3 is made up of 16 amino acids. The CDR3 sequence is CASSIFPGQGGNTIYF. The CDR3 DNA reads as TGTGCCAGTAGTATTTTTCCGGGACAGGGTGGAAACACCATATATTTT.

This clone has just one count. Written as DNA, the CDR3 is TGTGCCAGCACCCAACGGGTTTTTGGGGCCAACGTCCTGACTTTC. It codes for CASTQRVFGANVLTF. The chain combines TRBV7-8 with TRBJ2-6; unclear D gene. The CDR3 sequence is 15 residues long. V was pared by 7 bases and J by 3 bases, with 13 bases between. Germline CDR1 SGHVS, CDR2 FQNEAQ.

The chain employs TRBV6-5 and TRBJ1-1, with 8 bases fitting TRBD1. This CDR3 spans 14 amino acids. Trimming cost V 6 bases and J 5 bases; bases outside gene matches: 8. Germline assignment: CDR1 MNHEY and CDR2 SVGAGI. CDR3 in DNA: TGTGCCAGCAGGCAGGGGGCTGGCGGGACTGAAGCTTTCTTT. Translated, it gives CASRQGAGGTEAFF.

The gene calls are TRBV6-5 and TRBJ2-5; perhaps TRBD2 as D (5 bases). The germline CDR1 and CDR2 sequences are MNHEY and SVGAGI. The CDR3 runs to 13 residues. Trimming pared 6 bases from V and 6 bases from J, leaving 14 bases between. The CDR3 region is CASSMTGVQTQYF. CDR3 nucleotides: TGTGCCAGCAGCATGACCGGGGTTCAGACCCAGTACTTC.